This T cell receptor (beta chain) emerged from a study of T cell responses to AZD1222 COVID-19 vaccine. Whole-study findings and limits: The study identified only five to seven AZD1222 recipients as seropositive at baseline. Within unmutated variant regions lay the reported targets of nearly half of spike-specific TCRs.

Turning to this clone: The antigen is not known.

Profiled with immunoSEQ multiplex PCR; TCRdb holds only in-frame clones, not every one. The sample consists of 170,000 or so clones, around 90% of them appearing once. This CDR3 has 12 amino acids. V gave up 2 bases and J gave up 7 bases, with 8 bases separating them. The sequence was collected from an adult in good health. The gene calls are TRBV12-3 or TRBV12-4 and TRBJ2-5, with no clear D. Material: peripheral blood, obtained on day 0 of AZD1222 vaccination. The CDR3: CASSLTVGTQYF. The CDR3 DNA follows: TGTGCCAGCAGTTTAACAGTCGGGACCCAGTACTTC.